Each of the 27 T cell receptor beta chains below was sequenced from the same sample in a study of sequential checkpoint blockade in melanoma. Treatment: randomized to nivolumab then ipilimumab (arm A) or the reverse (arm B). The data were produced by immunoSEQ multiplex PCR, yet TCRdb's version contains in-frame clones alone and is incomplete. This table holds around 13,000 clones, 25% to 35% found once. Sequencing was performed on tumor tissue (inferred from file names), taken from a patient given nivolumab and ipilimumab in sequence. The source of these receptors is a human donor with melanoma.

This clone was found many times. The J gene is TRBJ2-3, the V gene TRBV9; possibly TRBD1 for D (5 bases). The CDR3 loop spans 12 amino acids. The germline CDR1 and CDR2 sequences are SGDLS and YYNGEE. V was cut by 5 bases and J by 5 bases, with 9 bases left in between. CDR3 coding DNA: TGTGCCAGCAGGGACCAGGGAGATACGCAGTATTTT. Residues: CASRDQGDTQYF.

CDR3 coding DNA: TGTGCCAGCAGCCCAAGACCCCCGGGCACAGGGGAGACCCAGTACTTC. Translated, it gives CASSPRPPGTGETQYF. The chain has TRBV14 and TRBJ2-5, with a tentative D call TRBD1 (6 bases). V lost 4 bases to trimming and J lost 5 bases, with 20 bases between them. This CDR3 is built from 16 residues. Germline lookup yields CDR1 SGHDN and CDR2 FVKESK.

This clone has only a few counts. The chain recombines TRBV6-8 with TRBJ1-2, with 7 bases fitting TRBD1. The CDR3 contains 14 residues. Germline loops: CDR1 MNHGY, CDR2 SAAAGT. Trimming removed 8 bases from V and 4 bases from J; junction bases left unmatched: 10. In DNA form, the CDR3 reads TGTGCCAGCCGCGAGGGGGCGGACGGCTATGGCTACACCTTC. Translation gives CASREGADGYGYTF.

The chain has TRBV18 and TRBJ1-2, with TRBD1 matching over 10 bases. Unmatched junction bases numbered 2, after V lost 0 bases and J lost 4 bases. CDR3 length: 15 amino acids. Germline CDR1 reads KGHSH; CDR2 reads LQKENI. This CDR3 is CASSPPGTGAYGYTF. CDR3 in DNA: TGTGCCAGCTCACCACCGGGGACAGGGGCCTATGGCTACACCTTC.

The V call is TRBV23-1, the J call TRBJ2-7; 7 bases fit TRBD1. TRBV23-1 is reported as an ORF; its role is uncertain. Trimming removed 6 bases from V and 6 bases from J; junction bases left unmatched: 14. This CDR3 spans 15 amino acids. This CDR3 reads CASSQDFWSGGEQYF. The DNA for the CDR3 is TGCGCCAGCAGCCAAGATTTTTGGTCAGGGGGCGAGCAGTACTTC.

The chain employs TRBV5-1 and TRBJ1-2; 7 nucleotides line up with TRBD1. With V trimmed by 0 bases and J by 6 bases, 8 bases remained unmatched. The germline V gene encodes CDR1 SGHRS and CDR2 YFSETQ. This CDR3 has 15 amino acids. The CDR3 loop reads CASSLASGGLNGYTF. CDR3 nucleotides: TGCGCCAGCAGCTTGGCGTCAGGGGGTTTGAATGGCTACACCTTC.

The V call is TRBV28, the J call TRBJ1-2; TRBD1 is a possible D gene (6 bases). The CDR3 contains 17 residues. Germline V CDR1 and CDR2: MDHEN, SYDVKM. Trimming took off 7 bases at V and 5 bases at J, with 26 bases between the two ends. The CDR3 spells CASTLRTVGYLQYGYTF. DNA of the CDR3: TGTGCCAGCACCCTAAGGACAGTAGGTTATCTTCAGTATGGCTACACCTTC.

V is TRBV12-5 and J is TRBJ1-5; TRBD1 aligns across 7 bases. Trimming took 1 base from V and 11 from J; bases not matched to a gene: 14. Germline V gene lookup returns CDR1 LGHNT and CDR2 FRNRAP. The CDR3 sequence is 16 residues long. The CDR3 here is CASGLEEGAGGGAQHF. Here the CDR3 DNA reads TGTGCTAGTGGTTTGGAGGAAGGGGCAGGGGGTGGGGCCCAGCATTTT.

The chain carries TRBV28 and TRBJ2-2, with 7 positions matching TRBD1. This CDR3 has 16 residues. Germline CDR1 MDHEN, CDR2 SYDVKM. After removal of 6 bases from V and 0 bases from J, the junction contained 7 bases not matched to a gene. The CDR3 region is CASRRSGTANTGELFF. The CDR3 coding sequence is TGTGCCAGCAGAAGATCCGGGACAGCGAACACCGGGGAGCTGTTTTTT.

In DNA form, the CDR3 reads TGTGCCAGCTCACTTTCGTCCCGAATCGGGGCGCGAGAGGAAAAACTGTTTTTT. Translation gives CASSLSSRIGAREEKLFF. The chain has TRBV18 and TRBJ1-4; D perhaps matches TRBD1 (5 bases). V was shortened by 4 bases and J by 8 bases, with 26 bases between the two germline ends. Germline values: CDR1 KGHSH, CDR2 LQKENI. This CDR3 has 18 amino acids.

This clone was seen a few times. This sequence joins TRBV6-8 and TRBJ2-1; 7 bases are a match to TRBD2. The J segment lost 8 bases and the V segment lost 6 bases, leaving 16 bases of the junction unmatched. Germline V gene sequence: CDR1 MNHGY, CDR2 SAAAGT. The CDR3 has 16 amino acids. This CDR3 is CASRAAGWEGSHEQFF. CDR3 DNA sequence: TGTGCCAGCAGGGCGGCTGGGTGGGAGGGCAGCCATGAGCAGTTCTTC.

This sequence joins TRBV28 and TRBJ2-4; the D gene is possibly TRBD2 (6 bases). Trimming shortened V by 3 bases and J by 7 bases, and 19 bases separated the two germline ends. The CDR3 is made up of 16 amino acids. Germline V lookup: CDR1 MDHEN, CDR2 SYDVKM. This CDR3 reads CASSFLAGSGDNIQYF. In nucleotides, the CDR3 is TGTGCCAGCAGTTTCTTGGCGGGATCCGGGGATAACATTCAGTACTTC.

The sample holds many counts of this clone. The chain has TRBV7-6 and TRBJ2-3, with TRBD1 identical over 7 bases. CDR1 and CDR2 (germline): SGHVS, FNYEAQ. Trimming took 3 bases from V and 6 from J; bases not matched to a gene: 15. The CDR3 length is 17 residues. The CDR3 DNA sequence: TGTGCCAGCAGCTTGGAACGATTGGGCAGGGGGATCGATACGCAGTATTTT. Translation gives CASSLERLGRGIDTQYF.

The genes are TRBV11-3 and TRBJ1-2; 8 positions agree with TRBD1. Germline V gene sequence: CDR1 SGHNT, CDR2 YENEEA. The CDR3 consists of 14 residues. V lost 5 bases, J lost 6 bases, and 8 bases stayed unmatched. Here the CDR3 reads CASSPGDRTDGYTF. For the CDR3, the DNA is TGTGCCAGCAGCCCCGGGGACAGGACCGATGGCTACACCTTC.

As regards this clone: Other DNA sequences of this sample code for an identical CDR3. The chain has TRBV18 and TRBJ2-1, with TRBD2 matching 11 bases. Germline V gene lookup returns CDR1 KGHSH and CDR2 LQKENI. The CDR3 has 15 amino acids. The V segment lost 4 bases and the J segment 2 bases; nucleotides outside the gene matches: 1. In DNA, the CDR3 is TGTGCCAGCTCACGGGGACTAGCGGCCTACAATGAGCAGTTCTTC. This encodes CASSRGLAAYNEQFF.

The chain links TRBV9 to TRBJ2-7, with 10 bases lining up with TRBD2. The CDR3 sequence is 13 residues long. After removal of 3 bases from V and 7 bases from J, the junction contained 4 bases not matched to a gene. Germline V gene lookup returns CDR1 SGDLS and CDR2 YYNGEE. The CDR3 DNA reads TGTGCCAGCAGCGCTAGCGGGAGCCCGGAGCAGTACTTC. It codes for CASSASGSPEQYF.

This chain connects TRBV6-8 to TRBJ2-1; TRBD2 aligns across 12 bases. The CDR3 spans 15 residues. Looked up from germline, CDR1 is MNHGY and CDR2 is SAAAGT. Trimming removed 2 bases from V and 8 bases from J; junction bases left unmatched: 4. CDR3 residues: CASSYPTSGRDEQFF. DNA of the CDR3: TGTGCCAGCAGTTACCCGACTAGCGGGAGAGATGAGCAGTTCTTC.

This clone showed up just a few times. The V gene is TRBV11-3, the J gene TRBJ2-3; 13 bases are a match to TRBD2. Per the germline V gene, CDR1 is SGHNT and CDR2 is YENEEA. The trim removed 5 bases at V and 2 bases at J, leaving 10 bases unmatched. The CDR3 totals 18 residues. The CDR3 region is CASSPWTSGSVNTDTQYF. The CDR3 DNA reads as TGTGCCAGCAGCCCCTGGACTAGCGGGAGCGTGAACACAGATACGCAGTATTTT.

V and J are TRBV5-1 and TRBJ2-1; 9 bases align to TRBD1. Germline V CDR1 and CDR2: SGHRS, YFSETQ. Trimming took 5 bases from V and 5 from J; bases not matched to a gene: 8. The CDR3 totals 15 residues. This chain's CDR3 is CASSSTGTGNNEQFF. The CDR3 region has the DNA TGCGCCAGCAGTTCCACCGGGACAGGGAACAATGAGCAGTTCTTC.

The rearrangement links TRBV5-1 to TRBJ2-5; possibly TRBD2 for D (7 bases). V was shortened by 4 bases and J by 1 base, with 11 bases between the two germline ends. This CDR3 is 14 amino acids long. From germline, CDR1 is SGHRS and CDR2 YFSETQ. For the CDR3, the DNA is TGCGCCAGCAGCCCCGGGGGGCGCCAAGAGACCCAGTACTTC. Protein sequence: CASSPGGRQETQYF.

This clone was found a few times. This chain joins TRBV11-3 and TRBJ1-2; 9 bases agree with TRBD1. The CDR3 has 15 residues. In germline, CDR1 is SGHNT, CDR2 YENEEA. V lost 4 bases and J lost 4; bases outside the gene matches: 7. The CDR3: CASSWETGGSYGYTF. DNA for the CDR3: TGTGCCAGCAGCTGGGAAACAGGGGGCAGCTATGGCTACACCTTC.

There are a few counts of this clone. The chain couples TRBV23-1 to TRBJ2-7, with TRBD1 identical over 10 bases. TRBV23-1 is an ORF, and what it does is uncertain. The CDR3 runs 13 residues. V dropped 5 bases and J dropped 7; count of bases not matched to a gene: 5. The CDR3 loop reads CASSATGGSEQYF. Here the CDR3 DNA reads TGCGCCAGCAGTGCGACAGGGGGCAGTGAGCAGTACTTC.

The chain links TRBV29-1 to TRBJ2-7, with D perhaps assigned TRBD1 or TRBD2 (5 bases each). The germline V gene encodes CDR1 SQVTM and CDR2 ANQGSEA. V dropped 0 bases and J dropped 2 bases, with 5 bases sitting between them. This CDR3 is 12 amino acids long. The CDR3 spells CSVEEGAYEQYF. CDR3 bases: TGCAGCGTTGAAGAGGGGGCCTACGAGCAGTACTTC.

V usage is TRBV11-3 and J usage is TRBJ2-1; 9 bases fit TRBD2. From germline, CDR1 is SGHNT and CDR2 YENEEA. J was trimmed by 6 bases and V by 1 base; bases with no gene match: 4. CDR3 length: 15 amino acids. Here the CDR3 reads CASSLGSGSGNEQFF. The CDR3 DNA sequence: TGTGCCAGCAGCTTAGGTAGCGGGAGTGGCAATGAGCAGTTCTTC.

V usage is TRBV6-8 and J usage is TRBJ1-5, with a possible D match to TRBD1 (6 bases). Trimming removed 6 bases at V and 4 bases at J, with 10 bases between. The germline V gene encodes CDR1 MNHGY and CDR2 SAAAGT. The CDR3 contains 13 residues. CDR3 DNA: TGTGCCAGCAGGGACAGATTAAATCAGCCCCAGCATTTT. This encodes CASRDRLNQPQHF.

The CDR3 nucleotides are TGTGCCAGCAGGGAAGGGACAGGGGGGTCTAATGAAAAACTGTTTTTT. Translation: CASREGTGGSNEKLFF. The chain couples TRBV28 to TRBJ1-4; 11 bases align to TRBD1. There are 16 residues in the CDR3. The ends lost 6 bases at V and 3 bases at J; junction bases unmatched: 6. In germline, CDR1 is MDHEN, CDR2 SYDVKM.

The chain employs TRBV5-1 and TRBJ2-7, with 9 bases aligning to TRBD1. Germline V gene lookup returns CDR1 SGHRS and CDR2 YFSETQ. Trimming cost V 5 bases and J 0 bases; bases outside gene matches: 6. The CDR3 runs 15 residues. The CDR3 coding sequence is TGCGCCAGCAGTCCCGACAGGGGGTCCTCCTACGAGCAGTACTTC. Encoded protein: CASSPDRGSSYEQYF. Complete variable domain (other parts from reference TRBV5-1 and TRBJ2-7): KAGVTQTPRYLIKTRGQQVTLSCSPISGHRSVSWYQQTPGQGLQFLFEYFSETQRNKGNFPGRFSGRQFSNSRSEMNVSTLELGDSALYLCASSPDRGSSYEQYFGPGTRLTVT.